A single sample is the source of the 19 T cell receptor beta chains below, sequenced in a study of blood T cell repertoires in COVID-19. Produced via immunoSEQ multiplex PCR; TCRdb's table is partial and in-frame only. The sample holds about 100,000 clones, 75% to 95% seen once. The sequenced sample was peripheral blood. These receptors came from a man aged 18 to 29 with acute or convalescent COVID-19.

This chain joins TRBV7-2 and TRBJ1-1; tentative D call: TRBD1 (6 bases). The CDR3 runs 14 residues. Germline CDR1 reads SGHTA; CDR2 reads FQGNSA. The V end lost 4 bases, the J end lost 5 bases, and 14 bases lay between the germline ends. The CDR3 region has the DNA TGTGCCAGCAGCTCTCAGGGGAGAAGGACTGAAGCTTTCTTT. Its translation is CASSSQGRRTEAFF.

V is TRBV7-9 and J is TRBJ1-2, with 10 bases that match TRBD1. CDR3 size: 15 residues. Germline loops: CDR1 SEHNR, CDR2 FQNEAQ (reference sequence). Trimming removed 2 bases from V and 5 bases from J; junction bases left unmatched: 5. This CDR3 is CASSLLGTGDYGYTF. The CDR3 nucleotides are TGTGCCAGCAGCTTATTAGGGACAGGGGATTATGGCTACACCTTC.

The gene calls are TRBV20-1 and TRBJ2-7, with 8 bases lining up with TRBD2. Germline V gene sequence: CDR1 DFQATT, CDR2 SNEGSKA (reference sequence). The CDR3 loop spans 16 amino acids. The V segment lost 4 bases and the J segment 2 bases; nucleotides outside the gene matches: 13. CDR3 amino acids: CSATERLAGKPYEQYF. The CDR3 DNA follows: TGCAGTGCTACTGAACGCTTAGCGGGAAAACCCTACGAGCAGTACTTC.

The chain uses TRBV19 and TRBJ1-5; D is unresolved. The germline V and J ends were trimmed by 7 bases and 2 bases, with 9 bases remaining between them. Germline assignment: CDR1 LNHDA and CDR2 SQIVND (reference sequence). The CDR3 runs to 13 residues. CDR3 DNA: TGTGCCAGTACCAATCAGGGCAATCAGCCCCAGCATTTT. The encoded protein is CASTNQGNQPQHF.

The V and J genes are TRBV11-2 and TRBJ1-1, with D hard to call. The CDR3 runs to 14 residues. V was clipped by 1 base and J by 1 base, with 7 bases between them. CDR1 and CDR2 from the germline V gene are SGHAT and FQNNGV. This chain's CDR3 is CASSLGTQNTEAFF. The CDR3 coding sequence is TGTGCCAGCAGCTTAGGAACACAGAACACTGAAGCTTTCTTT.

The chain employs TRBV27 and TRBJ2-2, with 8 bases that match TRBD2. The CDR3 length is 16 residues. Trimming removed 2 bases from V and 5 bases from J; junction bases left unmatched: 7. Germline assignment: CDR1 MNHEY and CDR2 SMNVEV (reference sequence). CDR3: CASSLNGRARTGELFF. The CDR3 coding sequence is TGTGCCAGCAGTTTAAACGGGAGGGCGAGGACCGGGGAGCTGTTTTTT.

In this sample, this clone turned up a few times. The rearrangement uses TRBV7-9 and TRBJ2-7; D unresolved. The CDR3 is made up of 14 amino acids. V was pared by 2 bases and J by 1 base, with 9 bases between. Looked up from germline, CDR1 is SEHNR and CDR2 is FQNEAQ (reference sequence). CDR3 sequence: CASSLSTQSYEQYF. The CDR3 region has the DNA TGTGCCAGCAGCTTATCAACACAGTCCTACGAGCAGTACTTC.

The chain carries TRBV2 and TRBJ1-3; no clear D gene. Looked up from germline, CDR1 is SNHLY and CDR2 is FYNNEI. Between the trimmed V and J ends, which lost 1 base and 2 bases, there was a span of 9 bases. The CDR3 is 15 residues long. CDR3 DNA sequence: TGTGCCAGCAGTGAAGGCTATCGCGCTGGAAACACCATATATTTT. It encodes CASSEGYRAGNTIYF.

CDR3 DNA sequence: TGCAGCGCGATACCGCGGGGCGCGGGGAGTGAAGCTTTCTTT. Amino acids: CSAIPRGAGSEAFF. The chain has TRBV29-1 and TRBJ1-1; the D gene is possibly TRBD1 (5 bases). The CDR3 consists of 14 residues. The germline V and J ends were trimmed by 7 bases and 7 bases, with 22 bases remaining between them. Germline V CDR1 and CDR2: SQVTM, ANQGSEA.

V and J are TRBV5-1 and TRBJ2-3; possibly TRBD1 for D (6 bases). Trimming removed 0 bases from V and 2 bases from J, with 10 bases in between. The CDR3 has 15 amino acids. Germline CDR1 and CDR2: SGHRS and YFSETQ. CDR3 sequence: CASSLGGPATDTQYF. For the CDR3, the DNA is TGCGCCAGCAGCTTGGGGGGGCCCGCCACAGATACGCAGTATTTT.

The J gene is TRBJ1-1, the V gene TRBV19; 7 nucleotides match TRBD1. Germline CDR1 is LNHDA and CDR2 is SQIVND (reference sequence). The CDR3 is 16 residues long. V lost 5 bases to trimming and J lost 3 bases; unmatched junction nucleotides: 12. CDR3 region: CASSATGQTLDTEAFF. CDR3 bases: TGTGCCAGTAGTGCCACGGGACAGACTCTAGACACTGAAGCTTTCTTT.

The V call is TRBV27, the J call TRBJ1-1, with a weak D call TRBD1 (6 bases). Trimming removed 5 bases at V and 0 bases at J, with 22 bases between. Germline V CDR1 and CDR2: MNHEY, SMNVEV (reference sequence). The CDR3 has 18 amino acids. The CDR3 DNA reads TGTGCCAGCAGTCCCCTTGTATCGGGTGGACAGATGAACACTGAAGCTTTCTTT. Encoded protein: CASSPLVSGGQMNTEAFF.

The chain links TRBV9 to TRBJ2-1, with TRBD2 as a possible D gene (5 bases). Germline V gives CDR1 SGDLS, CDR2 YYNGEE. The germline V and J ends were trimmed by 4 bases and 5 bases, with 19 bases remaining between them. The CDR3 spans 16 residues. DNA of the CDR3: TGTGCCAGCAGCCCTACCTCCGGGATCTACGACAATGAGCAGTTCTTC. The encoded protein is CASSPTSGIYDNEQFF.

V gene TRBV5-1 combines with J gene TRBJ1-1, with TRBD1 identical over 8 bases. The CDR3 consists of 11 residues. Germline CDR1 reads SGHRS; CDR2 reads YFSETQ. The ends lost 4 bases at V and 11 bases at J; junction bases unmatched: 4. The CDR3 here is CASSTDRGAFF. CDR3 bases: TGCGCCAGCAGCACCGACAGGGGTGCTTTCTTT.

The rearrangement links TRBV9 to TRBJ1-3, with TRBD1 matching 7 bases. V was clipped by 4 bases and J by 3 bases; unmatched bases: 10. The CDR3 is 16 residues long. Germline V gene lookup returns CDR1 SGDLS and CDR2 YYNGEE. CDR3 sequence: CASSITGTVIGNTIYF. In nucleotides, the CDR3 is TGTGCCAGCAGCATCACCGGGACAGTCATTGGAAACACCATATATTTT.

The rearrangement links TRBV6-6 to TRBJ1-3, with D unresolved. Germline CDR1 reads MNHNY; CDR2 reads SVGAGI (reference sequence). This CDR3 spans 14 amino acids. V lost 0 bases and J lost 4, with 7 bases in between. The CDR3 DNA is TGTGCCAGCAGTTACTCGACGGGAGGAAACACCATATATTTT. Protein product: CASSYSTGGNTIYF.

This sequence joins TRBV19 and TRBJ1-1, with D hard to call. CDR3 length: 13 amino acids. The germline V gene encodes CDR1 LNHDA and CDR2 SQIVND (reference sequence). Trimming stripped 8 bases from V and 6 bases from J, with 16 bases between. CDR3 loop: CASAQVGSSEAFF. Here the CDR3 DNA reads TGTGCCAGTGCTCAGGTCGGATCCTCTGAAGCTTTCTTT.

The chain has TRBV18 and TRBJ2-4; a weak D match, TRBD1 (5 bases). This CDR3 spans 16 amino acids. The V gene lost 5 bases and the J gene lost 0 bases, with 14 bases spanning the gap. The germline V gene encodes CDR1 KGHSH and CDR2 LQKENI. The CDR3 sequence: CASSATARLAKNIQYF. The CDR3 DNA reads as TGTGCCAGCTCAGCGACAGCCCGTCTAGCCAAAAACATTCAGTACTTC. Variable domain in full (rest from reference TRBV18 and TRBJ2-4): NAGVMQNPRHLVRRRGQEARLRCSPMKGHSHVYWYRQLPEEGLKFMVYLQKENIIDESGMPKERFSAEFPKEGPSILRIQQVVRGDSAAYFCASSATARLAKNIQYFGAGTRLSVL.

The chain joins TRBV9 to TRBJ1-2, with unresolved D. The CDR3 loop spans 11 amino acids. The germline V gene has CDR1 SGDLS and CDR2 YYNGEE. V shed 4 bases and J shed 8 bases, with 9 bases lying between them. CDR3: CASSPQEGYTF. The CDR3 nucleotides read TGTGCCAGCAGCCCCCAGGAAGGCTACACCTTC.